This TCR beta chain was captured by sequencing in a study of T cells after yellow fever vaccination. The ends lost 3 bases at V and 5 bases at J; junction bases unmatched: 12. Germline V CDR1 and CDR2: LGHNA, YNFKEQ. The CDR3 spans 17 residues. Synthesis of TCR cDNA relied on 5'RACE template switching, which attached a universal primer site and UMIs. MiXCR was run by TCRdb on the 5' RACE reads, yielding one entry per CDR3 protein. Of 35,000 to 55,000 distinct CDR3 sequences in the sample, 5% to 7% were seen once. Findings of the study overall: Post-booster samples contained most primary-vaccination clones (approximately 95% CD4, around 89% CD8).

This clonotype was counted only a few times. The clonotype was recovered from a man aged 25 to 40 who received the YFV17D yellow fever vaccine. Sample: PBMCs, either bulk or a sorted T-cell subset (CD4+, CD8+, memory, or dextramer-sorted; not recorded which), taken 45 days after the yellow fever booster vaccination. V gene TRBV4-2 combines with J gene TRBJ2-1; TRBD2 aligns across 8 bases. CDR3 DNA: TGTGCCAGCAGCCATCGGGCGGGGACTAGAGTGAACAATGAGCAGTTCTTC. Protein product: CASSHRAGTRVNNEQFF.